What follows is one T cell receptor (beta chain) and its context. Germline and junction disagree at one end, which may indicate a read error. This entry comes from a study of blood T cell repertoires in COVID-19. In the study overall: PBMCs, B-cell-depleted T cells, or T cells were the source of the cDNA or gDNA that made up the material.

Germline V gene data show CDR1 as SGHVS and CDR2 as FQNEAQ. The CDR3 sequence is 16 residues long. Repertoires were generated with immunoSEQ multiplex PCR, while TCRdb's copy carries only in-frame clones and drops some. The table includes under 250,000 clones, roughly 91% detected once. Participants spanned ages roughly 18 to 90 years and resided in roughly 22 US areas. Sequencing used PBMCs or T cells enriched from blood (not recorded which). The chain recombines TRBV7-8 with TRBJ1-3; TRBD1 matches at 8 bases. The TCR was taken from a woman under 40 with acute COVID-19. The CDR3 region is CASSPRQGSSGSTIYF. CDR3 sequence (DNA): TGTGCCAGCAGCCCCCGACAGGGGTCCTCTGGAAGCACCATATATTTT.